This TCR beta chain was sequenced during a study of T cell changes during pregnancy in multiple sclerosis. This CDR3 is built from 13 residues. J gave up 3 bases and V 2 bases, and 1 base lay outside the gene matches. Germline loops: CDR1 SGHRS, CDR2 YFSETQ. Clones were read by immunoSEQ multiplex PCR, and TCRdb kept only the in-frame ones, dropping some. The profile shows tens of thousands of clones, roughly 94% of them singletons. The chain employs TRBV5-1 and TRBJ1-2; 7 positions agree with TRBD1. The receptor's source is a female donor with multiple sclerosis, enrolled in a pregnancy study. The starting material was peripheral blood, obtained in the third trimester of pregnancy. Here the CDR3 reads CASSFRGDYGYTF. The CDR3 DNA is TGCGCCAGCAGCTTCAGGGGGGACTATGGCTACACCTTC. Drawing the rest from reference TRBV5-1 and TRBJ1-2, the complete variable domain is KAGVTQTPRYLIKTRGQQVTLSCSPISGHRSVSWYQQTPGQGLQFLFEYFSETQRNKGNFPGRFSGRQFSNSRSEMNVSTLELGDSALYLCASSFRGDYGYTFGSGTRLTVV.